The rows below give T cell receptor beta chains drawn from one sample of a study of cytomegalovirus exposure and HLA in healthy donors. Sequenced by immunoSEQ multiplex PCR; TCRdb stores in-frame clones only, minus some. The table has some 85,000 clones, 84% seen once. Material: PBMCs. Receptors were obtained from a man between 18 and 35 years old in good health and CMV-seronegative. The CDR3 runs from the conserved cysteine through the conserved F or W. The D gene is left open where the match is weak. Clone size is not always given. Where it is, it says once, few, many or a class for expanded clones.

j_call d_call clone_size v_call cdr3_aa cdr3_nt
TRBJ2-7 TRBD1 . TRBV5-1 CASSFGQGGPEQYF TGCGCCAGCAGCTTCGGACAGGGGGGACCCGAGCAGTACTTC
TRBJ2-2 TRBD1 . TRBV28 CATTTWTGSTGELFF TGTGCCACCACGACCTGGACAGGGAGCACCGGGGAGCTGTTTTTT
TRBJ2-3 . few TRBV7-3 CASSLQGGGGASPDTQYF TGTGCCAGCAGCTTACAAGGGGGGGGAGGAGCCTCCCCAGATACGCAGTATTTT
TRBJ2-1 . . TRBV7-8 CASSSGQIYNEQFF TGTGCCAGCAGCTCTGGGCAGATTTACAATGAGCAGTTCTTC
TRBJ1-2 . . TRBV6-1 CASREFLGGYTF TGTGCCAGCAGGGAATTCCTAGGAGGCTACACCTTC
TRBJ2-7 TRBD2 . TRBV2 CASSDVASGRPDYEQYF TGTGCCAGCAGTGATGTGGCTAGCGGGAGGCCAGACTACGAGCAGTACTTC
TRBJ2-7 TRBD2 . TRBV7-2 CASSLNGLARREQYF TGTGCCAGCAGCTTAAACGGACTAGCCAGAAGGGAGCAGTACTTC
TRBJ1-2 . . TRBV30 CAWSNTGTLLYGYTF TGTGCCTGGAGCAACACAGGGACCCTCCTCTATGGCTACACCTTC
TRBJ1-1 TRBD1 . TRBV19 CASRTPGTGFPYLNTEAFF TGTGCCAGTAGGACGCCAGGGACAGGTTTCCCATACCTTAACACTGAAGCTTTCTTT
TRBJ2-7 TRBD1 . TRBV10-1 CASSESWGQGAGEQYF TGCGCCAGCAGTGAGTCATGGGGACAGGGGGCTGGCGAGCAGTACTTC
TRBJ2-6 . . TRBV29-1 CSARGPGANVLTF TGCAGCGCCCGGGGTCCCGGGGCCAACGTCCTGACTTTC
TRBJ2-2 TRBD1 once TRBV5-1 CASSPGQGWTGELFF TGCGCCAGCAGCCCGGGACAGGGATGGACCGGGGAGCTGTTTTTT
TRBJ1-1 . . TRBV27 CASRPTRYTNTEAFF TGTGCCAGCAGGCCCACCCGATACACGAACACTGAAGCTTTCTTT
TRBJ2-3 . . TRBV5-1 CASGTAGEADTQYF TGCGCCAGCGGGACAGCGGGAGAGGCAGATACGCAGTATTTT
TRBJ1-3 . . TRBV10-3 CAISGYQGPSGNTIYF TGTGCCATCAGTGGGTATCAGGGGCCGTCGGGAAACACCATATATTTT
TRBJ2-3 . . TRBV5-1 CASSSPDTQYF TGCGCCAGCTCGTCTCCAGATACGCAGTATTTT
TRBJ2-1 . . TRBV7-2 CASSLSGGYNEQFF TGTGCCAGCAGCTTAAGCGGCGGCTACAATGAGCAGTTCTTC
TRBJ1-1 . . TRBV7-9 CASSFGDSSLNTEAFF TGTGCCAGCAGCTTCGGCGACAGTTCCCTTAACACTGAAGCTTTCTTT
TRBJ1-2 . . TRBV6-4 CASSVAALDNYGYTF TGTGCCAGCAGTGTTGCGGCACTCGATAACTATGGCTACACCTTC
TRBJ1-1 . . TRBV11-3 CASSLTSGGTEAFF TGTGCCAGCAGCTTAACATCGGGGGGCACTGAAGCTTTCTTT
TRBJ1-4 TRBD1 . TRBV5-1 CASSQAPGQGAGEKLFF TGCGCCAGCAGCCAAGCACCGGGACAGGGGGCAGGGGAAAAACTGTTTTTT
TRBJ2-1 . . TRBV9 CASSSGGQTWSYNEQFF TGTGCCAGCAGCTCAGGAGGACAGACCTGGTCCTACAATGAGCAGTTCTTC
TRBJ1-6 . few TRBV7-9 CASSSHGRSYNSPLHF TGTGCCAGCAGCTCCCATGGGCGCTCCTATAATTCACCCCTCCACTTT
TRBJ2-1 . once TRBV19 CASAPGADYNEQFF TGTGCCAGTGCCCCAGGGGCTGACTACAATGAGCAGTTCTTC
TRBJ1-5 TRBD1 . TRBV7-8 CASSLGVTGNQPQHF TGTGCCAGCAGCTTAGGGGTGACAGGGAATCAGCCCCAGCATTTT
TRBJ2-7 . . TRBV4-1 CASSQGRYEQYF TGCGCCAGCAGCCAGGGGAGATACGAGCAGTACTTC
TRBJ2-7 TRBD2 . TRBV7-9 CASSLQGLGYEQYF TGTGCCAGCAGCTTACAGGGACTAGGTTACGAGCAGTACTTC
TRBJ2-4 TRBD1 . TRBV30 CAWSPRTGTLFGPKNIQYF TGTGCCTGGAGTCCACGGACAGGGACCCTATTTGGGCCCAAAAACATTCAGTACTTC
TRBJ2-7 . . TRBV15 CATSRASGTYEQYF TGTGCCACCAGCAGAGCAAGCGGAACCTACGAGCAGTACTTC
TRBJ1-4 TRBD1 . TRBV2 CASTRQGLGSEKLFF TGTGCCAGCACCAGACAGGGGCTTGGTAGCGAAAAACTGTTTTTT
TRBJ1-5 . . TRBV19 CASSMGISGEHQPQHF TGTGCCAGTAGTATGGGTATCAGTGGAGAGCATCAGCCCCAGCATTTT
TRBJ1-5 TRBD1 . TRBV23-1 CASSQHEGAGQPQHF TGCGCCAGCAGTCAACACGAGGGGGCAGGTCAGCCCCAGCATTTT
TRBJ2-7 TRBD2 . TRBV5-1 CASSRTSGRAGEQYF TGCGCCAGCAGCCGGACTAGCGGGAGGGCCGGCGAGCAGTACTTC
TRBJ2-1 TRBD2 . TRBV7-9 CASSPTSGTPRGEQFF TGTGCCAGCAGCCCGACTAGCGGGACGCCCCGAGGGGAGCAGTTCTTC
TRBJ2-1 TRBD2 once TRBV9 CASSASGRAYNEQFF TGTGCCAGCAGCGCTAGCGGGAGGGCCTACAATGAGCAGTTCTTC
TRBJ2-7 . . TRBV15 CATSRAVSGSTYEQYF TGTGCCACCAGCAGAGCGGTCAGCGGAAGTACCTACGAGCAGTACTTC
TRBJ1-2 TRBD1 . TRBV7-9 CASSPRTGNYGYTF TGTGCCAGCAGCCCGAGGACAGGGAACTATGGCTACACCTTC
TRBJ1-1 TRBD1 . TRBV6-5 CASSTGQGTFF TGTGCCAGCAGCACCGGACAGGGAACTTTCTTT
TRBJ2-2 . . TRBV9 CASSLSGNTGELFF TGTGCCAGCAGCCTTAGCGGAAACACCGGGGAGCTGTTTTTT
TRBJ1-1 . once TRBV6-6 CASRLQGGAFF TGTGCCAGCAGGCTACAGGGTGGAGCTTTCTTT
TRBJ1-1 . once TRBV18 CASSPVSGEAFF TGTGCCAGCTCACCAGTTTCAGGTGAAGCTTTCTTT
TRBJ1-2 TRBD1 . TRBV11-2 CASSFRQGAGGYTF TGTGCCAGCAGCTTCAGGCAGGGGGCTGGTGGCTACACCTTC
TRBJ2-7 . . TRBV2 CASSPSSYEQYF TGTGCCAGCAGTCCTAGTTCCTACGAGCAGTACTTC
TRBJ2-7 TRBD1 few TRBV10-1 CASSEVGTGKSNEQYF TGCGCCAGCAGTGAGGTCGGGACAGGGAAAAGTAACGAGCAGTACTTC
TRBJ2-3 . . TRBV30 CAWSLGGGDNTDTQYF TGTGCCTGGAGTTTGGGGGGAGGGGACAACACAGATACGCAGTATTTT
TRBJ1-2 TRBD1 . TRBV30 CAWSVLRTGGNGYTF TGTGCCTGGAGTGTACTTCGGACAGGAGGAAATGGCTACACCTTC
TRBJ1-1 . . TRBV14 CASSPGVRTEAFF TGTGCCAGCAGCCCCGGGGTTAGAACAGAAGCTTTCTTT
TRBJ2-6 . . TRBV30 CAWSRGAGANVLTF TGTGCCTGGAGCAGGGGGGCAGGGGCCAACGTCCTGACTTTC
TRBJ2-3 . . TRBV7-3 CASSLGGRPSRTDTQYF TGTGCCAGCAGCTTAGGAGGGCGTCCGTCTCGCACAGATACGCAGTATTTT
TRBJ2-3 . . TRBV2 CASSVSEPSTDTQYF TGTGCCAGCAGTGTCTCGGAGCCCAGCACAGATACGCAGTATTTT
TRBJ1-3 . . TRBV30 CAWRQANSGNTIYF TGTGCCTGGAGACAGGCCAACTCTGGAAACACCATATATTTT
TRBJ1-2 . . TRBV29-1 CSVDGSTNYGYTF TGCAGCGTAGATGGGAGCACTAACTATGGCTACACCTTC
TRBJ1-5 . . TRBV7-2 CASSLVMGGQPQHF TGTGCCAGCAGCTTAGTGATGGGAGGTCAGCCCCAGCATTTT
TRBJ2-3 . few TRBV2 CASNQGGDTQYF TGTGCCAGCAATCAGGGGGGAGATACGCAGTATTTT
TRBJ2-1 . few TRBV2 CASEVGSRYEQFF TGTGCCAGCGAGGTCGGGAGCCGCTATGAGCAGTTCTTC
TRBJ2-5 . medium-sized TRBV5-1 CASSPAGGETQYF TGCGCCAGCAGCCCCGCGGGTGGGGAGACCCAGTACTTC
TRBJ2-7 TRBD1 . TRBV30 CAWSVGQGTYEQYF TGTGCCTGGAGTGTGGGACAGGGGACCTACGAGCAGTACTTC
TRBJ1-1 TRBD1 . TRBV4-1 CASSRVTGNMNTEAFF TGCGCCAGCAGCCGAGTGACAGGGAACATGAACACTGAAGCTTTCTTT